This TCR beta chain was recorded in a study of blood T cell repertoires in COVID-19. Study-wide background: Whether acute or convalescent, the COVID-19 samples came from the United States, Italy and Spain. T cells, B-cell-depleted T cells, or PBMCs provided the cDNA or gDNA that served as material.

In the original workflow: Amplification with reference gene primers provided the estimates of nucleated cell counts. The assay was immunoSEQ multiplex PCR, and TCRdb's table has in-frame clones only and misses some. V, J and clone size were drawn from that table, and D and trimming were deduced from the DNA. The data hold 300,000 to 400,000 clones, with about 90% observed a single time. The Seattle patients, enrolled during active infection, were followed longitudinally. V shed 2 bases and J 11 bases; nucleotides not matched to a gene: 8. The CDR3 length is 14 residues. CDR1 is MDHEN, CDR2 SYDVKM, per germline.

This clonotype was obtained from a woman in her fifties or sixties with COVID-19, enrolled during active disease. V is TRBV28 and J is TRBJ2-4; 8 bases match TRBD1. Material for sequencing was peripheral blood. CDR3 region: CASSLPGTGGVQYF. The CDR3 DNA reads as TGTGCCAGCAGTTTACCGGGGACAGGAGGGGTTCAGTACTTC.